Here is one T cell receptor beta chain with its context. The antigen remains undetermined. Runs used v3.0 of the immunoSEQ assay and were done at survey level. Method: immunoSEQ multiplex PCR; TCRdb's copy keeps in-frame clones and lacks some. The sample lists 15,000 to 20,000 clones; 78% were seen once. This sample was taken from a study of long-term antiretroviral therapy in people with HIV. Whole-study findings and limits: The range of CDR3 lengths in HIV repertoires proved narrower than that found in controls. In the period from the mid-2000s to the late 2010s, blood was collected, possibly under older ART regimens.

The receptor was derived from a woman between 50 and 59 years old with HIV. This sample comprised unsorted PBMCs, obtained 0.3 years after starting antiretroviral therapy.

The CDR3 nucleotides read TGTGCCAGCAAAGAGACCCAGTACTTC. It encodes CASKETQYF. This chain joins TRBV21-1 and TRBJ2-5. TRBV21-1 corresponds to a pseudogene. This CDR3 is 9 amino acids long.